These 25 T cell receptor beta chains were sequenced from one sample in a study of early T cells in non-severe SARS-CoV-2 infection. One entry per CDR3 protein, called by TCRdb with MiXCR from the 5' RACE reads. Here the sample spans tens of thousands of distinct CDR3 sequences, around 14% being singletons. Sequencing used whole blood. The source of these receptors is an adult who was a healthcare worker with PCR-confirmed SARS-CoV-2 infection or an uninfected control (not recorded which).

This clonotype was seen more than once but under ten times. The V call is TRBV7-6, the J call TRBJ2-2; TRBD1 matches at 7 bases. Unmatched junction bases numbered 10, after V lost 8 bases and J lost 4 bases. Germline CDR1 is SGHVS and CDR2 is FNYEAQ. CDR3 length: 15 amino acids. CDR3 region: CASGPIQGSTGELFF. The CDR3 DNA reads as TGTGCCAGCGGCCCGATACAGGGGAGCACCGGGGAGCTGTTTTTT.

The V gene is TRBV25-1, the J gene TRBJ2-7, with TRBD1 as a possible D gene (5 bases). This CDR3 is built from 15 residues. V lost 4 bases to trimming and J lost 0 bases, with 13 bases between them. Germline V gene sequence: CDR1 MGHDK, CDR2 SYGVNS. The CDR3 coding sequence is TGTGCCAGCAGTGGATCAGGGCCCGGCTCCTACGAGCAGTACTTC. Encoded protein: CASSGSGPGSYEQYF.

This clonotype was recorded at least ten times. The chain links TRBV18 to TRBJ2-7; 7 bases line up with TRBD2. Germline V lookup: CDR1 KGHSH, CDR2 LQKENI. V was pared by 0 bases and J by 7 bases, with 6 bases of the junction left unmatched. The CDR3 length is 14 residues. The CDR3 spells CASSPPQAGMEQYF. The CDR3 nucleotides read TGTGCCAGCTCACCACCGCAAGCGGGAATGGAGCAGTACTTC. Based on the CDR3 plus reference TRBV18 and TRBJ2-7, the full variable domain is NAGVMQNPRHLVRRRGQEARLRCSPMKGHSHVYWYRQLPEEGLKFMVYLQKENIIDESGMPKERFSAEFPKEGPSILRIQQVVRGDSAAYFCASSPPQAGMEQYFGPGTRLTVT.

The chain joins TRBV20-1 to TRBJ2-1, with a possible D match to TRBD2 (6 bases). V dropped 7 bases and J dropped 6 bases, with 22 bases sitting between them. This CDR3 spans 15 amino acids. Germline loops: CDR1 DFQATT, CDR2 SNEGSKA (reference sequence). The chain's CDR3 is CSGFGGSASGNEQFF. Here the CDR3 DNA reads TGCAGTGGTTTTGGGGGGAGCGCCTCCGGCAATGAGCAGTTCTTC.

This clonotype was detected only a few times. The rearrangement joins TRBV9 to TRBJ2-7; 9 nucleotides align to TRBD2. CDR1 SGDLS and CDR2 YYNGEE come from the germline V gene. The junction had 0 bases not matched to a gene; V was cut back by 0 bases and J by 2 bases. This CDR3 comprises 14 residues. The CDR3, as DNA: TGTGCCAGCAGCGTAGGCGGGAGGGCCTACGAGCAGTACTTC. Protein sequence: CASSVGGRAYEQYF.

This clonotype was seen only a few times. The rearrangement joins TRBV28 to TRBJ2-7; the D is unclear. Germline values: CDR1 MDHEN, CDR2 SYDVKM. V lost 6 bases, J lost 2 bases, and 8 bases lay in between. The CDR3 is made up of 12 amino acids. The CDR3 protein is CASSPNAYEQYF. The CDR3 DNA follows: TGTGCCAGCAGCCCCAACGCCTACGAGCAGTACTTC.

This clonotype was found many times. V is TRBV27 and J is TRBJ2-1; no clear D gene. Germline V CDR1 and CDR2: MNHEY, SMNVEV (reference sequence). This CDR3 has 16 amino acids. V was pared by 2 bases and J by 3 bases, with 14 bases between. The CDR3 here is CASSLLKIFNYNEQFF. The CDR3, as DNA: TGTGCCAGCAGTTTACTGAAGATATTCAACTACAATGAGCAGTTCTTC.

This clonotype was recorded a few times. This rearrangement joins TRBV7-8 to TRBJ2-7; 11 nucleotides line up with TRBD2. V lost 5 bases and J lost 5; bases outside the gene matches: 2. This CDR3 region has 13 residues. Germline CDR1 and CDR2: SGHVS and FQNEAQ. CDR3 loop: CASSTGLADEQYF. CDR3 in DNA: TGTGCCAGCAGCACGGGACTAGCGGACGAGCAGTACTTC.

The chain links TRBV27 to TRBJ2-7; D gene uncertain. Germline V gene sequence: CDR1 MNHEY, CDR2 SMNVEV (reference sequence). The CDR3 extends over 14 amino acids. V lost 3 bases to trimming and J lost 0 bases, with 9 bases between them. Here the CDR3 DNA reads TGTGCCAGCAGTTTGAACCGATTCTCCTACGAGCAGTACTTC. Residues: CASSLNRFSYEQYF.

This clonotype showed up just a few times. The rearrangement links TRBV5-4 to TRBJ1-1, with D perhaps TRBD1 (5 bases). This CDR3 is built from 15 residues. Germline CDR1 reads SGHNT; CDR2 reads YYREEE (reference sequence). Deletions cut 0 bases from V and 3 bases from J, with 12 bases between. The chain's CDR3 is CASSLAVGRDTEAFF. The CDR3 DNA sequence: TGTGCCAGCAGCTTGGCCGTGGGGCGAGACACTGAAGCTTTCTTT.

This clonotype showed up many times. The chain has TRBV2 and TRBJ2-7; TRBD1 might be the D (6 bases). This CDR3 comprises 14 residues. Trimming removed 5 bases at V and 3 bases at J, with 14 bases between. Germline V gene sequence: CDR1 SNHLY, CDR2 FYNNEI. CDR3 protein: CASSSTGTNYEQYF. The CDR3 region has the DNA TGTGCCAGCAGTTCTACCGGGACAAACTACGAGCAGTACTTC.

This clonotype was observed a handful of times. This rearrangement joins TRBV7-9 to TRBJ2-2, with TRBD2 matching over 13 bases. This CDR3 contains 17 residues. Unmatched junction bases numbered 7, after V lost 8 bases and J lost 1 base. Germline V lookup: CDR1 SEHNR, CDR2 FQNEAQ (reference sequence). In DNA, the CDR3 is TGTGCCAGCTTCGGACTAGCGGGAGAGCTGAACACCGGGGAGCTGTTTTTT. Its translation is CASFGLAGELNTGELFF.

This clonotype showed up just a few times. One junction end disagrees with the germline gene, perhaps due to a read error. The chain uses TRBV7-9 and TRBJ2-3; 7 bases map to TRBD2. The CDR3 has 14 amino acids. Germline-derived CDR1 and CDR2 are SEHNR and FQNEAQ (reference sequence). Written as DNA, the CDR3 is TGTGCCACCGCCCTACTAGCGAACACACATACGCAGTATTTT. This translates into CATALLANTHTQYF.

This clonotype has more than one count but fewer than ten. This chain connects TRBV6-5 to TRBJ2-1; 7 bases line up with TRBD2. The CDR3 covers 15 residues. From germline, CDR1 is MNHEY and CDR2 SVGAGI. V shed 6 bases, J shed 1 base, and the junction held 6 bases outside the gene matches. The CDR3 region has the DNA TGTGCCAGCAGACAAGCGGGAACGTCCTACAATGAGCAGTTCTTC. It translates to CASRQAGTSYNEQFF.

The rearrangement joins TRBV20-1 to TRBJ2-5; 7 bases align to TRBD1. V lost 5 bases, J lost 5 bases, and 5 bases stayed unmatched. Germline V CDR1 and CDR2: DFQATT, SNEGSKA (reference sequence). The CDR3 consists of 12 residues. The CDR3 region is CSAGTGAETQYF. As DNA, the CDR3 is TGCAGTGCTGGCACAGGGGCGGAGACCCAGTACTTC.

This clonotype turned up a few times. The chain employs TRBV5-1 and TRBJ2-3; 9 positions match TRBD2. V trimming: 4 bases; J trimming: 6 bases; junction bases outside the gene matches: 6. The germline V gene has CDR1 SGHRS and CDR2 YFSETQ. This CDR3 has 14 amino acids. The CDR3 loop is CASSRAGGVDTQYF. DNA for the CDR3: TGCGCCAGCAGCAGAGCGGGAGGCGTCGATACGCAGTATTTT.

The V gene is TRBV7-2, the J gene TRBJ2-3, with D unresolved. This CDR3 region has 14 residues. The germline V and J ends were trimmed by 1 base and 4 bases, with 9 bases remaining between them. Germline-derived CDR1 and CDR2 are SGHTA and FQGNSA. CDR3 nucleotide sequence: TGTGCCAGCAGCTTAGGGTTACGGCCAGATACGCAGTATTTT. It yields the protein CASSLGLRPDTQYF.

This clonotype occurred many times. The CDR3 coding sequence is TGCGCCAGCAGCTTGTTGTTCGGGTCGAACACTGAAGCTTTCTTT. Amino acid sequence: CASSLLFGSNTEAFF. The V gene is TRBV5-1, the J gene TRBJ1-1, with no clear D. The CDR3 has 15 amino acids. Germline lookup yields CDR1 SGHRS and CDR2 YFSETQ. Between the trimmed V and J ends, which lost 1 base and 1 base, there was a span of 11 bases.

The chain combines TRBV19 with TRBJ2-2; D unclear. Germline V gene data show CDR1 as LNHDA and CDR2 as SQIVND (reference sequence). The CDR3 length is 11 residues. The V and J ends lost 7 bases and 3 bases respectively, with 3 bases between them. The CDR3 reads CASTYTGELFF. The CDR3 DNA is TGTGCCAGTACTTACACCGGGGAGCTGTTTTTT.

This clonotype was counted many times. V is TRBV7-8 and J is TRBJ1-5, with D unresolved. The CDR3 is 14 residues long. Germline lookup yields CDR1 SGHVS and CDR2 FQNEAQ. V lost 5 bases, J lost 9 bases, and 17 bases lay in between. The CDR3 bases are TGTGCCAGCAGCCGTGCGGAGCCCGATTTGCCCCAGCATTTT. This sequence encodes CASSRAEPDLPQHF.

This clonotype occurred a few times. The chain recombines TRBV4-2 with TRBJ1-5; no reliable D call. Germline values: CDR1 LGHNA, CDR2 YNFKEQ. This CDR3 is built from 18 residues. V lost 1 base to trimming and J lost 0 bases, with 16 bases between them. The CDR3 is CASSQASGRAYSNQPQHF. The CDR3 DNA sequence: TGTGCCAGCAGCCAAGCTTCTGGGAGGGCTTATAGCAATCAGCCCCAGCATTTT.

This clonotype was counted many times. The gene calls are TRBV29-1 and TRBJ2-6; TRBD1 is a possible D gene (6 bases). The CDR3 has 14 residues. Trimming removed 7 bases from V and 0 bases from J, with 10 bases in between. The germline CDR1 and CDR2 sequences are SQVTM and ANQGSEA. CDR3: CSAWGLSGANVLTF. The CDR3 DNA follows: TGCAGCGCCTGGGGGCTCTCTGGGGCCAACGTCCTGACTTTC.

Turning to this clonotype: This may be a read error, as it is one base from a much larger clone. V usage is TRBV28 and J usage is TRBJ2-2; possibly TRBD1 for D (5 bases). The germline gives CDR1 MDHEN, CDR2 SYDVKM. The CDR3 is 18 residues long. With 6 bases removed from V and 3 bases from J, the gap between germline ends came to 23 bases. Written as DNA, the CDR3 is TGTGCCAGCAGACCCATAGGACAAGCCCTTCGAGACACCGGGGAGCTGTTTTTT. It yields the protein CASRPIGQALRDTGELFF.

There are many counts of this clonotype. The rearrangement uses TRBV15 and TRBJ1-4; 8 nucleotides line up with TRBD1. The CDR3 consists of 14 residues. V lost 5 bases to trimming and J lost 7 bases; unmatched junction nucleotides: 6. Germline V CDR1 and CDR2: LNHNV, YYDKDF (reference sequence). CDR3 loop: CATSGGQVFEKLFF. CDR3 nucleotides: TGTGCCACCAGCGGGGGACAGGTCTTTGAAAAACTGTTTTTT. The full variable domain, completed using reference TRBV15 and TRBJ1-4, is DAMVIQNPRYQVTQFGKPVTLSCSQTLNHNVMYWYQQKSSQAPKLLFHYYDKDFNNEADTPDNFQSRRPNTSFCFLDIRSPGLGDTAMYLCATSGGQVFEKLFFGSGTQLSVL.

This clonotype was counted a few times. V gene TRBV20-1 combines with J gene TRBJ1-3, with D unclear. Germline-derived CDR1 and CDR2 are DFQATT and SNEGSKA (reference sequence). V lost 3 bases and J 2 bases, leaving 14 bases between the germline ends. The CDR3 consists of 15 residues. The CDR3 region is CSASKGSKTGNTIYF. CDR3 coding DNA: TGCAGTGCTAGTAAGGGAAGCAAAACTGGAAACACCATATATTTT.